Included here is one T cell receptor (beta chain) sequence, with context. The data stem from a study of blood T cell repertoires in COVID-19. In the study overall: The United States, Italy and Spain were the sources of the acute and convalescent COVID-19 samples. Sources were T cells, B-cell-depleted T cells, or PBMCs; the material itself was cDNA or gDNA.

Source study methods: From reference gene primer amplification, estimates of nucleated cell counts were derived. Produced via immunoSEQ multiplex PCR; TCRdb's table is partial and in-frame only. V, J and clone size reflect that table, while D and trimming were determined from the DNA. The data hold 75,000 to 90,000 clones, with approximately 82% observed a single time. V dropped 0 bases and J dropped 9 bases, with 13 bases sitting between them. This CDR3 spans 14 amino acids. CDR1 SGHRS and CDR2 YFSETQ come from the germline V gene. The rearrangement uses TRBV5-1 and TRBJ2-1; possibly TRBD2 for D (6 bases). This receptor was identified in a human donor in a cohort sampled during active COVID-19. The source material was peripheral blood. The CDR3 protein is CASSLGNHGGEQFF. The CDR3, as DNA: TGCGCCAGCAGCTTGGGCAATCACGGGGGTGAGCAGTTCTTC.